The next 26 T cell receptor delta chains were all read from a single sample in a study of gamma-delta T cells after stem cell transplantation. TCRdb fed the RT-PCR reads to CATT. The sample carries approximately 2,900 delta-chain clones, roughly 2.4% recorded once. Sequencing was done on a sample of gamma-delta T cells. Receptors were obtained from a human donor. It is not recorded whose cells these are; they may come from a transplant donor.

This clone showed up just a few times. One base away lies a much larger clone, so this may be a sequencing read error. Additional DNA sequences in this sample encode the identical CDR3. CDR3 bases: TGTGCCTGTGATAGGCTTCCTCCATCGCTGGGACCCGATAAACTCATCTTC. Translated: CACDRLPPSLGPDKLIF. The chain employs TRDV2 and TRDJ1; a weak D match, TRDD2 (6 bases). Germline lookup yields CDR1 GEAIGNYY and CDR2 EKD. This CDR3 has 17 amino acids.

For this clone: With only one base between it and a far larger clone, this is likely a read error. The sample holds other DNA sequences that translate to the same CDR3. V gene TRDV2 combines with J gene TRDJ1; the match to TRDD3 covers 8 bases. This CDR3 region has 14 residues. Germline values: CDR1 GEAIGNYY, CDR2 EKD. The V and J ends lost 1 base and 3 bases, in that order; junction bases with no gene match: 3. The CDR3 bases are TGTGCCTGTGACACTTGGGGGATCGCCGATAAACTCATCTTT. Its translation: CACDTWGIADKLIF.

With respect to this clone: A far larger clone is a single base away, which makes a read error likely. The identical CDR3 is also encoded by other nucleotide sequences in the sample. This rearrangement joins TRDV2 to TRDJ1; 7 positions match TRDD3. The V gene's germline CDR1 is GEAIGNYY and CDR2 EKD. V shed 3 bases and J 5 bases; nucleotides not matched to a gene: 14. The length of the CDR3 is 16 residues. CDR3 DNA sequence: TGTGCCTGTGACCTCTTACTGGGGATGGCACGGGATAAACTCATCTTT. Its translation is CACDLLLGMARDKLIF.

Of note for this clone: TCRdb's listed protein matches a much larger clone and diverges from this DNA's translation at residue 11, likely through a read error; the protein shown comes from the DNA. The chain is built from TRDV2 and TRDJ1; TRDD3 matches 10 bases. CDR3 size: 18 residues. Germline CDR1 is GEAIGNYY and CDR2 is EKD. V lost 2 bases and J lost 0; bases outside the gene matches: 11. The DNA for the CDR3 is TGTGCCTGTGACATATTACTGGGGGATGGGAGTCACACCGATAAACTCATCTTT. Amino acids: CACDILLGDGSHTDKLIF.

This clone was detected only a few times. This likely reflects a read error, since a far larger clone is one base away. Other DNA sequences in the sample encode the same CDR3. This chain connects TRDV2 to TRDJ1, with a tentative D call TRDD2 (5 bases). Germline V gene lookup returns CDR1 GEAIGNYY and CDR2 EKD. This CDR3 is built from 17 residues. The CDR3 nucleotides read TGTGCCTGCGACACCCTCTCTTCCCTCACTTCGGGGGATAAACTCATCTTT. It codes for CACDTLSSLTSGDKLIF.

This clone was seen more than once but under ten times. The protein TCRdb gives is from a much larger clone and does not agree with this DNA's translation at residue 3, likely a read error; the protein shown here comes from the DNA. The rearrangement joins TRDV2 to TRDJ1; 9 bases agree with TRDD3. Germline lookup yields CDR1 GEAIGNYY and CDR2 EKD. This CDR3 is 16 amino acids long. CDR3 DNA: TGTGCCCGTGACCGCGTTTCCTCCGGGGATACGCGGGAACTCATCTTT. It is translated as CARDRVSSGDTRELIF.

This clone was found a few times. A single base is all that separates this from a far larger clone, so a read error is likely. The sample contains more than one DNA sequence encoding this CDR3. The V call is TRDV2, the J call TRDJ1; D is ambiguous. V shed 0 bases and J shed 2 bases, with 15 bases lying between them. This CDR3 is built from 16 residues. CDR1 GEAIGNYY and CDR2 EKD come from the germline V gene. This chain's CDR3 is CACDTVGAPGTDKLIF. Here the CDR3 DNA reads TGTGCCTGTGACACCGTGGGAGCCCCGGGGACCGATAAACTCATCTTT.

Remarks on this clone: A far bigger clonotype differs at one base, so this is likely a read error. The sample carries other DNA sequences with the same CDR3. The chain is built from TRDV2 and TRDJ1; D is possibly TRDD3 (6 bases). Germline-derived CDR1 and CDR2 are GEAIGNYY and EKD. The CDR3 is 17 residues long. With 0 bases removed from V and 2 bases from J, the gap between germline ends came to 18 bases. The CDR3 DNA is TGTGCCTGTGACACCGTAGGGGGGAAAACGGATACCGATAAACTCATCTTT. It is translated as CACDTVGGKTDTDKLIF.

About this clone itself: The protein that TCRdb holds for this DNA derives from a much larger clone and differs from the translated DNA at residue 6, which likely indicates a read error; the protein shown here is translated from the DNA. The chain combines TRDV2 with TRDJ1; TRDD3 agrees at 12 bases. Per germline, CDR1 GEAIGNYY and CDR2 EKD. This CDR3 is 18 amino acids long. Here the CDR3 DNA reads TGCGCCTGTGACACCATGCTGGGGGATACGTATTACACCGATAAACTCATCTTT. Translated, it gives CACDTMLGDTYYTDKLIF.

In regard to this clone: A read error likely explains why the TCRdb protein, taken from a much larger clone, differs from this DNA's translation at residue 4; the protein shown is translated from the DNA. The J gene is TRDJ1, the V gene TRDV2; D ambiguous. The CDR3 runs 16 residues. Germline assignment: CDR1 GEAIGNYY and CDR2 EKD. The CDR3 DNA sequence: TGTGCCTGTGGCACCGTGGAGGAGTTATACACCGATAAACTCATCTTT. Translated, it gives CACGTVEELYTDKLIF.

This clone is medium-sized by share. CDR3 amino acids: CACDTLGDTKGYTDKLIF. For the CDR3, the DNA is TGTGCCTGTGACACCCTGGGGGATACGAAAGGGTACACCGATAAACTCATCTTT. The V gene is TRDV2, the J gene TRDJ1; TRDD3 matches 12 bases. This CDR3 contains 18 residues. Trimming took 0 bases from V and 0 from J; bases not matched to a gene: 7. Germline CDR1 reads GEAIGNYY; CDR2 reads EKD.

This clone occurred many times. Being one base from a much bigger clone, this may be a read error. The sample holds other DNA sequences that translate to the same CDR3. In nucleotides, the CDR3 is TGTGCCTGTGACACCCTGGGAGATAGATCCGATAAACTCATCTTT. Translating gives CACDTLGDRSDKLIF. The genes are TRDV2 and TRDJ1, with D tentatively TRDD3 (5 bases). CDR1 and CDR2 (germline): GEAIGNYY, EKD. V shed 0 bases and J shed 3 bases, with 13 bases lying between them. The CDR3 is 15 amino acids.

This clone is medium-sized in the sample. The same CDR3 also results from other DNA sequences found in this sample. J is TRDJ1 and V is TRDV2; TRDD3 matches 8 bases. V was pared by 1 base and J by 0 bases, with 9 bases of the junction left unmatched. The CDR3 contains 17 residues. CDR1 and CDR2 from the germline V gene are GEAIGNYY and EKD. The DNA for the CDR3 is TGTGCCTGTGACACTCTGGGGGAAAACAAGTACACCGATAAACTCATCTTT. This codes for CACDTLGENKYTDKLIF.

The sample holds a few counts of this clone. A far larger clone lies a single base away; this is likely a read error. This specimen includes other DNA sequences encoding the same CDR3. This sequence joins TRDV2 and TRDJ1; TRDD3 matches at 9 bases. This CDR3 is 17 amino acids long. Germline CDR1 is GEAIGNYY and CDR2 is EKD. Trimming took 4 bases from V and 1 from J; bases not matched to a gene: 12. CDR3 bases: TGTGCCTGTGATCCCCTAGTACTGGGGGAGTTCACCGATAAACTCATCTTT. It encodes CACDPLVLGEFTDKLIF.

The genes are TRDV2 and TRDJ1; 10 nucleotides line up with TRDD3. CDR3 length: 20 residues. Germline V gene lookup returns CDR1 GEAIGNYY and CDR2 EKD. Trimming at V came to 3 bases and at J to 3 bases, leaving 21 bases not matched to a gene. The CDR3 region has the DNA TGTGCCTGTGACTCGATGCTTACTGGGGGATCACCCCAGGAGGCCGATAAACTCATCTTT. This gives the protein CACDSMLTGGSPQEADKLIF.

This clone was seen more than once but under ten times. One base away lies a much larger clone, so this may be a sequencing read error. Other nucleotide sequences from this sample produce the same CDR3. V gene TRDV2 combines with J gene TRDJ2; possibly TRDD3 for D (5 bases). The CDR3 runs to 16 residues. Per germline, CDR1 GEAIGNYY and CDR2 EKD. The CDR3 loop is CACDTVLSGQTAQLFF. The CDR3 region has the DNA TGCGCCTGTGACACCGTACTGTCTGGGCAGACAGCACAACTCTTCTTT.

Points on this clone: The protein TCRdb gives is from a much larger clone and does not agree with this DNA's translation at residue 4, likely a read error; the protein shown here comes from the DNA. CDR3 in amino acids: CACGRISTGGFRTDKLIF. The CDR3 DNA sequence: TGTGCCTGTGGCAGGATTTCAACTGGGGGATTTCGCACCGATAAACTCATCTTT. The chain couples TRDV2 to TRDJ1; the match to TRDD3 covers 10 bases. Germline-derived CDR1 and CDR2 are GEAIGNYY and EKD. There are 18 residues in the CDR3. Trimming took 5 bases from V and 1 from J; bases not matched to a gene: 15.

By sample share, this clone is medium-sized. The rearrangement uses TRDV2 and TRDJ1; 9 bases line up with TRDD3. J lost 0 bases, V lost 1 base, and 29 bases had no gene match. This CDR3 contains 24 residues. The V gene's germline CDR1 is GEAIGNYY and CDR2 EKD. The CDR3 DNA reads as TGTGCCTGTGACACAATTAAACAGTACTGGGGGAGACAGTTACACGAAACTTACACCGATAAACTCATCTTT. Translation gives CACDTIKQYWGRQLHETYTDKLIF.

There are many counts of this clone. One base separates it from a far larger clone, so it is likely a read error. V gene TRDV2 combines with J gene TRDJ1, with TRDD3 as a possible D gene (5 bases). CDR1 and CDR2 (germline): GEAIGNYY, EKD. The CDR3 consists of 18 residues. The V gene lost 0 bases and the J gene lost 0 bases, with 19 bases spanning the gap. CDR3 sequence reads: CACDTAGWGPAYTDKLIF. The CDR3 DNA reads TGTGCCTGTGACACCGCTGGGTGGGGACCAGCTTACACCGATAAACTCATCTTT.

This clone has more than one count but fewer than ten. Since a far larger clone is one base different, this is likely a read error. Other DNA sequences within the sample encode an identical CDR3. The rearrangement joins TRDV2 to TRDJ1; 8 nucleotides align to TRDD3. This CDR3 is built from 14 residues. Germline V gives CDR1 GEAIGNYY, CDR2 EKD. The DNA of the CDR3 is TGTGCCTGTGACATAATTGGGGGATCCGATAAACTCATATTT. This translates into CACDIIGGSDKLIF.

Within the sample, this clone is large (0.1 to 1%). This same CDR3 is encoded by further DNA sequences in the sample. The rearrangement joins TRDV2 to TRDJ1; 11 nucleotides align to TRDD3. The CDR3 extends over 18 amino acids. Germline V gene data show CDR1 as GEAIGNYY and CDR2 as EKD. V lost 3 bases and J lost 5; bases outside the gene matches: 16. The CDR3, as DNA: TGTGCCTGTGACCCCCTGAGGCTGGGGGATACCCGGCTTGATAAACTCATCTTT. This codes for CACDPLRLGDTRLDKLIF.

This clone was observed a few times. The protein recorded in TCRdb matches a much larger clone and deviates from this DNA's translation at residue 3, suggesting a read error; the protein here is obtained by translating the DNA. The chain joins TRDV2 to TRDJ3; TRDD3 matches 8 bases. The CDR3 extends over 16 amino acids. The germline CDR1 and CDR2 sequences are GEAIGNYY and EKD. DNA for the CDR3: TGTGCCCGTGACCCCACTGGGGGGTGGGACACCCGACAGATGTTTTTC. Amino acid sequence: CARDPTGGWDTRQMFF.

This clone was seen a handful of times. This rearrangement joins TRDV2 to TRDJ1, with 8 bases identical to TRDD3. The ends lost 4 bases at V and 0 bases at J; junction bases unmatched: 15. Germline CDR1 GEAIGNYY, CDR2 EKD. CDR3 length: 18 amino acids. The chain's CDR3 is CACEPLTLLGVYTDKLIF. The CDR3 coding sequence is TGTGCCTGTGAACCTCTAACCTTACTGGGGGTTTACACCGATAAACTCATCTTT.

As concerns this clone: The amino acid sequence in TCRdb belongs to a much larger clone and departs from this DNA's translation at residue 7, likely a sequencing read error; the sequence shown is translated from the DNA. The genes are TRDV2 and TRDJ1; D not certain. Germline V gene lookup returns CDR1 GEAIGNYY and CDR2 EKD. This CDR3 region has 17 residues. The germline V and J ends were trimmed by 0 bases and 0 bases, with 16 bases remaining between them. The CDR3 nucleotides read TGTGCCTGTGACACCGTTAGGGTCGGATTATACACCGATAAACTCATCTTT. It codes for CACDTVRVGLYTDKLIF.

The sample holds a few counts of this clone. Translating this DNA gives a protein that differs at residue 7 from the TCRdb one, which belongs to a much larger clone; a read error is likely, and the protein shown is this translation. V is TRDV2 and J is TRDJ1; no clear D. Germline values: CDR1 GEAIGNYY, CDR2 EKD. V lost 2 bases and J lost 2, with 20 bases in between. The length of the CDR3 is 17 residues. The CDR3 region has the DNA TGTGCCTGTGACAAAGTGTGGGCTCCAGTTGTGACCGATAAACTCATCTTT. As protein: CACDKVWAPVVTDKLIF.

This clone was seen at least ten times. The chain carries TRDV2 and TRDJ1, with 11 bases identical to TRDD3. Germline CDR1 reads GEAIGNYY; CDR2 reads EKD. V dropped 0 bases and J dropped 0; count of bases not matched to a gene: 23. The CDR3 loop spans 23 amino acids. CDR3 DNA sequence: TGTGCCTGTGACACCGTTGGGATCCTAGGGGTACTGGGGGATAGATCGTACACCGATAAACTCATCTTT. It yields the protein CACDTVGILGVLGDRSYTDKLIF.